These 27 T cell receptor beta chains share one sample of origin, sequenced in a study of blood T cell repertoires in COVID-19. The protocol was immunoSEQ multiplex PCR, while the TCRdb copy is restricted to in-frame clones and leaves out a portion. Found here are 150,000 or so clones, 70% to 90% of them singletons; the top ten hold 4.4%. Sequencing was carried out using PBMCs or T cells enriched from blood (not recorded which). The receptors stem from a woman aged 45-65 years who had recovered from COVID-19.

The DNA of the CDR3 is TGTGCCAGCTCGCTCACTCGCGGGGATGAGCAGTTCTTC. Translation gives CASSLTRGDEQFF. The chain links TRBV18 to TRBJ2-1; perhaps TRBD2 as D (6 bases). Germline V lookup: CDR1 KGHSH, CDR2 LQKENI. The CDR3 length is 13 residues. V was pared by 6 bases and J by 8 bases, with 14 bases between.

The CDR3 coding sequence is TGTGCCAGCAGTTTACGACAGGGGAGGTCCTACAATGAGCAGTTCTTC. The encoded protein is CASSLRQGRSYNEQFF. The chain combines TRBV27 with TRBJ2-1; 8 bases are a match to TRBD1. V was clipped by 2 bases and J by 1 base; unmatched bases: 4. Germline V gene lookup returns CDR1 MNHEY and CDR2 SMNVEV (reference sequence). The CDR3 runs to 16 residues.

The genes are TRBV10-3 and TRBJ2-1; D is possibly TRBD2 (6 bases). The CDR3 runs to 16 residues. Germline V gene sequence: CDR1 ENHRY, CDR2 SYGVKD. V lost 0 bases to trimming and J lost 8 bases, with 17 bases between them. CDR3 DNA: TGTGCCATCAGTGAGTCCCAGGGAGGTCTTCCATATGAGCAGTTCTTC. Its protein is CAISESQGGLPYEQFF.

CDR3 bases: TGCAGTCTCGGGGGGGCGTGGGGCTACACCTTC. This gives the protein CSLGGAWGYTF. The chain employs TRBV20-1 and TRBJ1-2; a weak D match, TRBD1 (6 bases). Germline CDR1 DFQATT, CDR2 SNEGSKA (reference sequence). This CDR3 region has 11 residues. V was shortened by 8 bases and J by 8 bases, with 15 bases between the two germline ends.

The chain uses TRBV6-6 and TRBJ1-5; D not certain. This CDR3 comprises 13 residues. V shed 6 bases and J shed 0 bases, with 6 bases lying between them. CDR1 MNHNY and CDR2 SVGAGI come from the germline V gene (reference sequence). CDR3 loop: CASSQNSNQPQHF. In DNA form, the CDR3 reads TGTGCCAGCAGCCAAAATAGCAATCAGCCCCAGCATTTT.

The rearrangement joins TRBV5-1 to TRBJ1-1; D is unclear. Germline values: CDR1 SGHRS, CDR2 YFSETQ. CDR3 length: 13 amino acids. Trimming removed 0 bases at V and 8 bases at J, with 11 bases between. CDR3: CASSLVVNGEAFF. The CDR3 nucleotides read TGCGCCAGCAGCTTGGTAGTCAACGGGGAAGCTTTCTTT.

This sequence joins TRBV30 and TRBJ2-3; TRBD1 is a possible D gene (5 bases). This CDR3 contains 13 residues. Trimming stripped 1 base from V and 4 bases from J, with 9 bases between. Germline CDR1 reads GTSNPN; CDR2 reads SVGIG (reference sequence). CDR3 protein: CAWSEGDADTQYF. CDR3 nucleotides: TGTGCCTGGAGTGAAGGGGATGCAGATACGCAGTATTTT.

The chain carries TRBV4-3 and TRBJ2-2; a weak D match, TRBD1 (6 bases). The CDR3 length is 15 residues. V was pared by 3 bases and J by 8 bases, with 16 bases between. Per the germline V gene, CDR1 is LGHNA and CDR2 is YSLEER. The CDR3 nucleotides are TGCGCCAGCAGCCAGAACAGGGCATTGGGGGGGGAGCTGTTTTTT. Its translation: CASSQNRALGGELFF.

The genes are TRBV2 and TRBJ1-5; the match to TRBD1 covers 7 bases. Germline V lookup: CDR1 SNHLY, CDR2 FYNNEI. The CDR3 loop spans 13 amino acids. With 6 bases clipped from V and 6 bases from J, the junction kept 5 bases outside the gene matches. CDR3 loop: CASREGQLQPQHF. CDR3 DNA sequence: TGTGCCAGCAGAGAGGGACAGCTTCAGCCCCAGCATTTT.

The chain combines TRBV19 with TRBJ1-2, with 12 positions matching TRBD1. Trimming removed 8 bases from V and 2 bases from J; junction bases left unmatched: 6. The CDR3 loop spans 15 amino acids. The germline V gene encodes CDR1 LNHDA and CDR2 SQIVND (reference sequence). The CDR3: CASAGTGGRNYGYTF. The CDR3 DNA sequence: TGTGCCAGTGCCGGGACAGGGGGCCGCAACTATGGCTACACCTTC.

This clone has only a few counts. V gene TRBV7-2 combines with J gene TRBJ2-2, with TRBD2 matching over 9 bases. The CDR3 is 15 residues long. The V segment lost 5 bases and the J segment 4 bases; nucleotides outside the gene matches: 5. Germline CDR1 and CDR2: SGHTA and FQGNSA. CDR3 sequence reads: CASSPAGGGTGELFF. CDR3 bases: TGTGCCAGCAGCCCCGCGGGAGGGGGCACCGGGGAGCTGTTTTTT.

The rearrangement joins TRBV21-1 to TRBJ2-7; the table's D gene call, TRBD2, was not cross checked with the DNA. TRBV21-1 is annotated as a pseudogene. The CDR3 loop spans 14 amino acids. The DNA for the CDR3 is TGTGCCAGCAGCAAAGCGGGGAGCTCCTACGAGCAGTACGTC. This codes for CASSKAGSSYEQYV.

The chain has TRBV30 and TRBJ1-4; D perhaps matches TRBD1 (5 bases). CDR1 and CDR2 from the germline V gene are GTSNPN and SVGIG (reference sequence). The length of the CDR3 is 15 residues. Trimming removed 0 bases from V and 6 bases from J, with 14 bases in between. The CDR3: CAWSVRRDRYEKLFF. The CDR3 nucleotides read TGTGCCTGGAGTGTACGAAGAGACAGATATGAAAAACTGTTTTTT. Drawing the rest from reference TRBV30 and TRBJ1-4, the complete variable domain is SQTIHQWPATLVQPVGSPLSLECTVEGTSNPNLYWYRQAAGRGLQLLFYSVGIGQISSEVPQNLSASRPQDRQFILSSKKLLLSDSGFYLCAWSVRRDRYEKLFFGSGTQLSVL.

V is TRBV7-2 and J is TRBJ1-2; D may be TRBD1 (6 bases). Trimming pared 4 bases from V and 3 bases from J, leaving 12 bases between. This CDR3 is 14 amino acids long. Per germline, CDR1 SGHTA and CDR2 FQGNSA. CDR3 DNA: TGTGCCAGCAGCTCCGGGACATGGGACTATGGCTACACCTTC. Translation: CASSSGTWDYGYTF.

The chain couples TRBV7-9 to TRBJ1-1, with D possibly TRBD1 on 5 matching bases. The CDR3 totals 17 residues. The germline V gene has CDR1 SEHNR and CDR2 FQNEAQ (reference sequence). V lost 5 bases and J 4 bases, leaving 23 bases between the germline ends. The CDR3 DNA reads TGTGCCAGCAGCCCACGGGGCACTCAAGCGGGTGGCACTGAAGCTTTCTTT. It specifies CASSPRGTQAGGTEAFF.

This chain links TRBV19 with TRBJ1-2; D ambiguous. Trimming stripped 9 bases from V and 7 bases from J, with 24 bases between. The CDR3 totals 15 residues. From germline, CDR1 is LNHDA and CDR2 SQIVND (reference sequence). The CDR3 sequence is CASRRTGQAAGGYTF. CDR3 DNA sequence: TGTGCCAGCCGACGGACGGGCCAAGCGGCGGGTGGCTACACCTTC.

This clone was detected once. The V call is TRBV2, the J call TRBJ1-2; D is unclear. V lost 2 bases and J 2 bases, leaving 3 bases between the germline ends. Per germline, CDR1 SNHLY and CDR2 FYNNEI. The CDR3 loop spans 12 amino acids. The CDR3 reads CASSESNYGYTF. The CDR3 bases are TGTGCCAGCAGTGAATCGAACTATGGCTACACCTTC.

V and J are TRBV7-9 and TRBJ1-1; 8 bases fit TRBD1. The germline CDR1 and CDR2 sequences are SEHNR and FQNEAQ (reference sequence). The CDR3 is 16 amino acids. The trim removed 5 bases at V and 4 bases at J, leaving 12 bases unmatched. The CDR3 reads CASSPQGAEVGTEAFF. CDR3 DNA: TGTGCCAGCAGCCCCCAGGGGGCGGAGGTCGGCACTGAAGCTTTCTTT. The full variable domain, completed using reference TRBV7-9 and TRBJ1-1, is DTGVSQNPRHKITKRGQNVTFRCDPISEHNRLYWYRQTLGQGPEFLTYFQNEAQLEKSRLLSDRFSAERPKGSFSTLEIQRTEQGDSAMYLCASSPQGAEVGTEAFFGQGTRLTVV.

This sequence joins TRBV4-1 and TRBJ2-1; TRBD2 agrees at 7 bases. This CDR3 has 18 residues. V was pared by 1 base and J by 0 bases, with 9 bases of the junction left unmatched. Germline V CDR1 and CDR2: MGHRA, YSYEKL. The CDR3 sequence is CASSQGTSRKGSYNEQFF. In DNA, the CDR3 is TGCGCCAGCAGCCAAGGGACTAGTCGAAAGGGCTCCTACAATGAGCAGTTCTTC.

This clone appeared once. The gene calls are TRBV27 and TRBJ1-1; D is unclear. Per germline, CDR1 MNHEY and CDR2 SMNVEV (reference sequence). The V and J ends lost 6 bases and 3 bases respectively, with 11 bases between them. This CDR3 is built from 13 residues. The CDR3 DNA reads TGTGCCAGCAGACCCTCTAAGTACACTGAAGCTTTCTTT. It yields the protein CASRPSKYTEAFF.

The chain is built from TRBV7-2 and TRBJ1-3; 7 nucleotides line up with TRBD1. V shed 5 bases, J shed 2 bases, and the junction held 3 bases outside the gene matches. CDR1 is SGHTA and CDR2 is FQGNSA in the germline V gene. The CDR3 is 14 residues long. The CDR3 coding sequence is TGTGCCAGCAGCCCCACAGGGGCTGGAAACACCATATATTTT. Translation gives CASSPTGAGNTIYF. Using reference TRBV7-2 and TRBJ1-3 for the parts outside the CDR3, the full variable domain is GAGVSQSPSNKVTEKGKDVELRCDPISGHTALYWYRQSLGQGLEFLIYFQGNSAPDKSGLPSDRFSAERTGGSVSTLTIQRTQQEDSAVYLCASSPTGAGNTIYFGEGSWLTVV.

This clone occurred once. The chain is built from TRBV7-8 and TRBJ1-1, with 7 bases lining up with TRBD1. V lost 2 bases to trimming and J lost 3 bases; unmatched junction nucleotides: 15. CDR3 length: 18 residues. In germline, CDR1 is SGHVS, CDR2 FQNEAQ. CDR3 sequence: CASSLRDSSIRGDTEAFF. CDR3 in DNA: TGTGCCAGCAGCTTAAGGGACAGTTCCATTAGAGGGGACACTGAAGCTTTCTTT.

The CDR3 protein is CASSFRTSGGMNEQFF. CDR3 sequence (DNA): TGTGCCAGCAGCTTCCGGACTAGCGGGGGAATGAATGAGCAGTTCTTC. The V and J genes are TRBV5-6 and TRBJ2-1, with TRBD2 matching over 13 bases. The CDR3 extends over 16 amino acids. Germline V gene sequence: CDR1 SGHDT, CDR2 YYEEEE. Trimming at V came to 2 bases and at J to 7 bases, leaving 6 bases not matched to a gene.

The chain has TRBV2 and TRBJ2-2; maybe TRBD2 (6 bases). The CDR3 is 15 residues long. Trimming stripped 8 bases from V and 6 bases from J, with 19 bases between. Germline CDR1 reads SNHLY; CDR2 reads FYNNEI. CDR3 DNA: TGTGCCAGCTGTCCGGGACTGGGGATCGCCGGGGAGCTGTTTTTT. Its translation is CASCPGLGIAGELFF.

This rearrangement joins TRBV30 to TRBJ1-1; maybe TRBD1 (5 bases). This CDR3 region has 13 residues. The V gene lost 3 bases and the J gene lost 3 bases, with 11 bases spanning the gap. CDR1 and CDR2 (germline): GTSNPN, SVGIG (reference sequence). DNA for the CDR3: TGTGCCTGGAGCCGGGGGGAGTACACTGAAGCTTTCTTT. Its protein product is CAWSRGEYTEAFF.

The rearrangement links TRBV30 to TRBJ2-1; possible D gene TRBD1, 6 bases. Trimming shortened V by 1 base and J by 4 bases, and 11 bases separated the two germline ends. The V gene's germline CDR1 is GTSNPN and CDR2 SVGIG (reference sequence). This CDR3 region has 14 residues. CDR3: CAWSGHRVYNEQFF. CDR3 in DNA: TGTGCCTGGAGTGGACACAGGGTTTACAATGAGCAGTTCTTC.

V and J are TRBV30 and TRBJ2-7; a weak D match, TRBD1 (6 bases). This CDR3 is built from 13 residues. Germline V gene sequence: CDR1 GTSNPN, CDR2 SVGIG (reference sequence). The V end was cut by 5 bases, the J end by 1 base, with 12 bases between. Written as DNA, the CDR3 is TGTGCCTGGGCCCTGGGACATTCCTACGAGCAGTACGTC. Protein sequence: CAWALGHSYEQYV.